These 27 T cell receptor beta chains originate from one sample sequenced in a study of molecular identifiers for immune sequencing clone quantification. In TCRdb, the PCR reads were re-called with MiXCR into one record per CDR3 protein. Counted here are hundreds of thousands of distinct CDR3 sequences, about 25% occurring once; the ten biggest clones make up 0.78%. The sequenced sample was naive CD8+ T cells from blood, with Jurkat cell RNA spiked in. Stated subset: FACS-sorted CD8+CD4-CCR7+CD45RA+ naive T cells. These receptors were taken from a human donor in good health. Some libraries in this study had Jurkat cell RNA spiked in.

The rearrangement uses TRBV20-1 and TRBJ2-7, with 7 bases fitting TRBD2. Germline CDR1 is DFQATT and CDR2 is SNEGSKA (reference sequence). J gave up 4 bases and V 1 base, and 10 bases lay outside the gene matches. This CDR3 spans 15 amino acids. In nucleotides, the CDR3 is TGCAGTGCTAGAGCCCTGGACGGGAGGTGGTACGAGCAGTACTTC. It specifies CSARALDGRWYEQYF.

This clonotype was observed at least ten times. The V and J genes are TRBV27 and TRBJ2-3, with 10 bases that match TRBD2. Losses at the gene ends were 6 bases for V and 6 bases for J; bases not matched to a gene: 12. Germline-derived CDR1 and CDR2 are MNHEY and SMNVEV (reference sequence). The CDR3 totals 16 residues. The CDR3 protein is CASRFASGSRGDTQYF. In DNA form, the CDR3 reads TGTGCCAGCAGATTCGCTAGCGGGAGTAGAGGGGATACGCAGTATTTT.

This clonotype was observed a few times. The genes are TRBV5-5 and TRBJ2-2; D is perhaps TRBD1 or TRBD2 (6 bases each). V shed 4 bases and J shed 4 bases, with 17 bases lying between them. The CDR3 is 16 amino acids. Germline V gives CDR1 SGHKS, CDR2 YYEKEE (reference sequence). The CDR3 coding sequence is TGTGCCAGCAGCGGCACAAGGGGGGAAGGCACCGGGGAGCTGTTTTTT. This encodes CASSGTRGEGTGELFF.

On this clonotype: A junction end diverges from the germline sequence, so it may reflect a read error. The rearrangement joins TRBV28 to TRBJ2-7; TRBD1 matches at 8 bases. In germline, CDR1 is MDHEN, CDR2 SYDVKM. The CDR3 has 14 amino acids. CDR3 nucleotide sequence: TGTGCCTGCAGTGCCCGGGACAGGAGCTACGAGCAGTACTTC. Amino acid sequence: CACSARDRSYEQYF.

This chain connects TRBV27 to TRBJ2-7, with 9 positions matching TRBD2. Trimming removed 6 bases from V and 6 bases from J; junction bases left unmatched: 6. The CDR3 has 13 amino acids. Germline V gene data show CDR1 as MNHEY and CDR2 as SMNVEV (reference sequence). CDR3 loop: CASRRLAVPEQYF. In nucleotides, the CDR3 is TGTGCCAGCAGGCGACTAGCGGTACCCGAGCAGTACTTC.

In its sample, this clonotype was seen many times. V gene TRBV7-7 combines with J gene TRBJ2-2; D remains ambiguous. The CDR3 is 16 amino acids. Germline-derived CDR1 and CDR2 are SSHAT and FNYEAQ (reference sequence). V lost 5 bases to trimming and J lost 1 base, with 14 bases between them. The DNA for the CDR3 is TGTGCCAGCAGCCAATCTGGTCCCCTGAACACCGGGGAGCTGTTTTTT. Amino acid sequence: CASSQSGPLNTGELFF.

This clonotype was recorded at least ten times. The V and J genes are TRBV11-2 and TRBJ1-1, with D possibly being TRBD1 (6 bases). Germline V gene sequence: CDR1 SGHAT, CDR2 FQNNGV. V dropped 1 base and J dropped 2 bases, with 17 bases sitting between them. The CDR3 is 17 amino acids. This CDR3 reads CASSLASGTNFNTEAFF. The CDR3 coding sequence is TGTGCCAGCAGCTTAGCTTCCGGGACAAATTTCAACACTGAAGCTTTCTTT.

This clonotype came up many times. This sequence joins TRBV4-3 and TRBJ1-1, with 9 bases fitting TRBD1. After removal of 1 base from V and 3 bases from J, the junction contained 3 bases not matched to a gene. This CDR3 region has 15 residues. Germline V lookup: CDR1 LGHNA, CDR2 YSLEER. The CDR3, as DNA: TGCGCCAGCAGCCAAGTTGGGACAGGGTACACTGAAGCTTTCTTT. Amino acid sequence: CASSQVGTGYTEAFF.

This chain joins TRBV12-3 or TRBV12-4 and TRBJ2-4; D call uncertain. The CDR3 runs 14 residues. The V gene lost 3 bases and the J gene lost 0 bases, with 6 bases spanning the gap. CDR3 protein: CASSFQIAKNIQYF. The CDR3 bases are TGTGCCAGCAGTTTCCAAATAGCCAAAAACATTCAGTACTTC.

Notes on this clonotype: Given a much more abundant clone one base away, this may be a read error. The V call is TRBV28, the J call TRBJ2-3; no clear D gene. Trimming removed 5 bases at V and 6 bases at J, with 15 bases between. Germline lookup yields CDR1 MDHEN and CDR2 SYDVKM. This CDR3 comprises 14 residues. The CDR3 DNA follows: TGTGCCAGCAGTCCCAAGGTCCCAACCGATACGCAGTATTTT. Amino acid sequence: CASSPKVPTDTQYF.

The rearrangement joins TRBV14 to TRBJ2-1; D not resolved. The V gene's germline CDR1 is SGHDN and CDR2 FVKESK. CDR3 length: 18 residues. The ends were cut back, 2 bases at V and 7 bases at J, with 24 bases in the middle. CDR3 amino acids: CASSQRGVSFPVRNEQFF. The CDR3 region has the DNA TGTGCCAGCAGCCAACGAGGAGTTAGCTTCCCCGTGAGGAATGAGCAGTTCTTC.

Comments on this clonotype: Given a much more abundant clone one base away, this may be a read error. The chain carries TRBV7-4 and TRBJ1-3; D might be TRBD1 (6 bases). The germline V gene has CDR1 SGHVT and CDR2 SQSDAQ. The length of the CDR3 is 12 residues. CDR3 in DNA: TGTGCCAGCAGCTCAGACGGGGACACCATATGTTTT. It translates to CASSSDGDTICF.

This clonotype was counted many times. The chain employs TRBV7-9 and TRBJ2-7, with D unclear. The CDR3 length is 14 residues. CDR1 and CDR2 (germline): SEHNR, FQNEAQ (reference sequence). V was clipped by 3 bases and J by 5 bases, with 14 bases between them. For the CDR3, the DNA is TGTGCCAGCAGCTTCAGTTGGGGTCGGGACGAGCAGTACTTC. Translating it yields CASSFSWGRDEQYF.

This clonotype was counted at least ten times. The V gene is TRBV2, the J gene TRBJ1-2; 10 bases fit TRBD1. The junction had 3 bases not matched to a gene; V was cut back by 6 bases and J by 5 bases. Germline V gene data show CDR1 as SNHLY and CDR2 as FYNNEI. This CDR3 is built from 13 residues. The CDR3 protein is CASSGTGEYGYTF. CDR3 DNA sequence: TGTGCCAGCAGCGGGACAGGGGAATATGGCTACACCTTC.

This clonotype was seen a handful of times. The V and J genes are TRBV7-6 and TRBJ2-7; 14 bases align to TRBD2. Germline V CDR1 and CDR2: SGHVS, FNYEAQ. Trimming took 6 bases from V and 5 from J; bases not matched to a gene: 12. The CDR3 covers 17 residues. CDR3 bases: TGTGCCAGCAGTTATGGGACTAGCGGGAGTAGCGGGGACGAGCAGTACTTC. Its protein is CASSYGTSGSSGDEQYF.

This clonotype was counted many times. The rearrangement links TRBV5-1 to TRBJ2-1; 8 bases map to TRBD2. V lost 3 bases, J lost 9 bases, and 2 bases stayed unmatched. The CDR3 runs 12 residues. The germline V gene encodes CDR1 SGHRS and CDR2 YFSETQ. The CDR3 DNA reads as TGCGCCAGCAGCTACCTAGCGGGTGAGCAGTTCTTC. Translated, it gives CASSYLAGEQFF.

This clonotype came up a few times. The chain recombines TRBV28 with TRBJ2-7, with 10 nucleotides matching TRBD2. J lost 1 base, V lost 5 bases, and 8 bases had no gene match. The CDR3 sequence is 16 residues long. CDR1 and CDR2 from the germline V gene are MDHEN and SYDVKM. The chain's CDR3 is CASSPLAGVLSYEQYF. The CDR3 DNA follows: TGTGCCAGCAGTCCCCTAGCGGGGGTTTTGTCCTACGAGCAGTACTTC.

This chain uses TRBV12-3 or TRBV12-4 with TRBJ2-2; TRBD2 matches 7 bases. The CDR3 is 15 amino acids. V was clipped by 6 bases and J by 2 bases; unmatched bases: 6. CDR3 sequence reads: CASSQSGENTGELFF. The CDR3 nucleotides are TGTGCCAGCAGCCAAAGCGGGGAAAACACCGGGGAGCTGTTTTTT.

At least ten counts were recorded for this clonotype. The chain links TRBV6-2 or TRBV6-3 to TRBJ1-1; possibly TRBD1 for D (6 bases). Germline V gene sequence: CDR1 MNHEY, CDR2 SVGEGT. Between the trimmed V and J ends, which lost 6 bases and 1 base, there was a span of 15 bases. The CDR3 extends over 15 amino acids. CDR3 sequence (DNA): TGTGCCAGCAGCTGGGTAGGACAGCAGAACACTGAAGCTTTCTTT. This codes for CASSWVGQQNTEAFF.

For this clonotype: This sequence may be a read error, since a much larger clone differs from it by one base. The chain links TRBV5-4 to TRBJ2-5; D remains ambiguous. The germline V gene has CDR1 SGHNT and CDR2 YYREEE (reference sequence). CDR3 length: 13 residues. The CDR3, as DNA: TGTGCCAGCAGCTTGGCAGAACAAGAGGCCCAGTACTTC. Encoded protein: CASSLAEQEAQYF.

At least ten counts were recorded for this clonotype. V is TRBV4-2 and J is TRBJ2-2; tentatively, D is TRBD1 (5 bases). CDR3 size: 17 residues. Germline CDR1 is LGHNA and CDR2 is YNFKEQ. V was clipped by 2 bases and J by 3 bases, with 16 bases between them. DNA for the CDR3: TGTGCCAGCAGCCAAATTGGGCAAACAGGAGACACCGGGGAGCTGTTTTTT. This sequence encodes CASSQIGQTGDTGELFF.

This clonotype has just a few counts. The chain joins TRBV14 to TRBJ2-7; no firm D call. Trimming pared 0 bases from V and 5 bases from J, leaving 14 bases between. The CDR3 is 15 residues long. Per germline, CDR1 SGHDN and CDR2 FVKESK. The DNA for the CDR3 is TGTGCCAGCAGCCAAGATTGGCTCTACGAGAACGAGCAGTACTTC. Its protein is CASSQDWLYENEQYF.

In regard to this clonotype: At one boundary the junction diverges from the germline segment, which might be a read error. The chain recombines TRBV20-1 with TRBJ1-1, with TRBD1 as a possible D gene (6 bases). The V gene's germline CDR1 is DFQATT and CDR2 SNEGSKA (reference sequence). This CDR3 has 15 amino acids. The CDR3 DNA is TGCAGTGCTGGAGACCCTTTCAGGGGCGGAACTGAAGCTTTCTTT. This sequence encodes CSAGDPFRGGTEAFF.

The chain combines TRBV27 with TRBJ2-2, with D tentatively TRBD1 (6 bases). The CDR3 runs to 16 residues. The V and J ends lost 1 base and 3 bases respectively, with 12 bases between them. Germline-derived CDR1 and CDR2 are MNHEY and SMNVEV (reference sequence). The CDR3, as DNA: TGTGCCAGCAGTTTATACAGGGTCGAGGACACCGGGGAGCTGTTTTTT. Translated, it gives CASSLYRVEDTGELFF.

Many counts were recorded for this clonotype. The chain has TRBV20-1 and TRBJ1-5; D remains ambiguous. The CDR3 is 16 amino acids. Germline CDR1 DFQATT, CDR2 SNEGSKA (reference sequence). Trimming took 0 bases from V and 0 from J, leaving 12 bases between them. This CDR3 is CSARDIRESSNQPQHF. In DNA, the CDR3 is TGCAGTGCTAGAGATATCCGAGAAAGTAGCAATCAGCCCCAGCATTTT.

This clonotype has ten or more counts. The V gene is TRBV7-9, the J gene TRBJ1-5; D is perhaps TRBD1 (5 bases). This CDR3 comprises 14 residues. The ends were cut back, 5 bases at V and 0 bases at J, with 8 bases in the middle. Germline-derived CDR1 and CDR2 are SEHNR and FQNEAQ (reference sequence). The CDR3 loop is CASSTRDSNQPQHF. CDR3 in DNA: TGTGCCAGCAGCACCAGGGATAGCAATCAGCCCCAGCATTTT.

This clonotype came up many times. V usage is TRBV6-1 and J usage is TRBJ2-3; D perhaps matches TRBD1 (5 bases). The germline V gene has CDR1 MNHNS and CDR2 SASEGT. V was cut by 7 bases and J by 4 bases, with 9 bases left in between. The CDR3 is made up of 12 amino acids. The CDR3 DNA is TGTGCCAGCACCTCCAGGGCAGATACGCAGTATTTT. Protein: CASTSRADTQYF.